This record concerns one TCR beta chain sequence. This clone showed up just a few times. The clone's antigen remains unknown. Nothing much larger sits one base from this clone, and base qualities are not available. Cut back by 3 bases and 1 base, the V and J ends lie 13 bases apart. The germline V gene specifies KGHSH as CDR1 and LQKENI as CDR2. The CDR3, cysteine through phenylalanine, is 17 amino acids long. The DNA shown is the 51-base CDR3, in frame from base 1. The sample belongs to a study of cytomegalovirus exposure and HLA in healthy donors (dated by TCRdb to about 2017). For context, the study as a whole: An earlier analysis of 587 of the donors reported 276 Gb of sequence data and around 110 million unique TCR beta sequences obtained from about 200 million T cells. The study was designed to test whether signatures of past pathogen exposure could be identified by cataloging public T cell receptors. About 5 DR-DQ haplotypes were handled as single units for association and clustering, since linkage in the cohort was strong. All discovery cohort repertoires had been generated using a single sequencing platform. Roughly 300 gigabases of sequencing data and around 90 million unique TCR sequences made up an early release that covered several hundred HLA-typed donors. To study patterns of TCR occurrence, a later analysis re-analyzed previously published TCR beta repertoires from under 750 donors and added high-resolution HLA genotyping. Of the 398 genotyped donors, approximately 81% were placed in the genetic ancestry cluster associated with self-reported Caucasian donors. HLA typing covered class I and class II loci at four-digit resolution. The T cell repertoires of under 700 subjects were profiled by immunosequencing and related to cytomegalovirus serostatus. A separate validation cohort of roughly 130 different subjects was used in addition to the roughly 700-subject first cohort. Genome-wide SNP genotypes for about 60% of the roughly 670 donors were used in a later genetic analysis, which treated that subset as a discovery cohort. The later analysis used no new phenotypic data to find candidate immune exposures, relying instead on TCR beta sequences and their occurrence across donors. An earlier analysis of approximately 640 of the donors applied high-throughput TCR beta sequencing to assess whether each TCR beta V gene segment acted as functional or pseudogenic. Typing coverage varied by locus: about 620-630 donors for A, B, C, DRB1 and DQB1; 522 for DQA1; around 610 for DPA1; around 450 for DPB1. Donor age, sex, ethnicity and CMV serostatus were compiled alongside the repertoire data. Among about 370 genotyped donors of the cohort, an average of about 220,000 unique TCR beta nucleotide sequences was sequenced per donor, of which about 20% were non-productive. To predict cytomegalovirus infection status, the study brought together high-throughput TCR immunosequencing, statistical association of individual TCRs with disease status, and machine learning.

The cohort comprised fewer than 750 healthy bone marrow donors. Cohort members were all nominally healthy when sampled, although unrecorded immune exposures were likely present. The donor tested CMV seronegative, placing the donor among the 352 seronegative members of the cohort. Every donor gave a peripheral blood sample, and the peripheral blood mononuclear cells from that sample were used for TCR beta sequencing. Genomic DNA was extracted from the blood cell samples with the Qiagen DNeasy Blood Extraction Kit. Overall results and qualifications from the work: Three of the identified cytomegalovirus-associated TCR beta chains were confirmed in vitro to be specific for cytomegalovirus antigens. Immune exposure information for the cohort was limited to CMV serostatus. Several of the top co-occurrence clusters appeared to be linked to parvovirus B19, influenza, CMV and Epstein-Barr virus, according to a later analysis. In a later analysis, most CMV-associated TCR beta chains were found to appear HLA-restricted, with HLA associations seemingly driven largely by CMV exposure. In a later genetic analysis, fewer N-insertions in productive TCRs were reported among donors in an Asian-associated ancestry cluster than the approximately 670-donor mean. In an earlier analysis of some 640 of the donors, most TCR beta V segments were observed in productive rearrangements about 87% or about 30% of the time, broadly matching IMGT annotations. The study gave a list of more than 150 TCR beta chains associated with cytomegalovirus. The 87-base-pair reads could not distinguish some IMGT-functional V segments, including TRBV6-2 and TRBV6-3, so those segments were excluded. A group of highly shared sequence variants was considered likely to be a technical artifact of the sequencing pipeline. A further reported finding was that TCR beta sequences accurately predicted the HLA-A and HLA-B alleles for most subjects in the first cohort. The cohort was sequenced for TCR beta chains only, and without alpha or paired-chain data the features that could be detected were limited. A later analysis found that TCR association rates varied across HLA loci, with DRB1 alleles showing the most associated TCRs and HLA-C alleles the fewest. Correlated functional status among segregating V segments might be attributable to linkage disequilibrium, but an unknown experimental factor could not be ruled out. Strong co-occurrence of HLA alleles, especially DR and DQ, made assigning TCR associations to individual alleles difficult. Sequencing depth was assumed to be roughly uniform across donors in the presence/absence analyses, though that assumption may not hold. Because counts were too low, more than 15 rarely observed V segments, including chromosome 9 orphons, were excluded from the earlier analysis of several hundred of the donors. Specific HLA alleles were associated with 15,000 to 20,000 TCR beta sequences at a false discovery rate of 0.05 in a later analysis. An association between a missense DCLRE1C variant and V-gene and J-gene trimming of TCR beta chains was found in a later genetic analysis and replicated in an independent cohort. Because some donors lacked HLA typing at each locus, the association tests relied only on the typed subset. Cytomegalovirus status was reported to be diagnosed by the classifier with high specificity and sensitivity in both the original and validation cohorts. A later analysis found that HLA-associated TCR beta chains were more clonally expanded and had lower generation probabilities than equally common non-associated chains. The authors suggested that the approach could potentially be generalized to other disease states and immunological phenotypes. While some public TCRs were present in many individuals, most TCR sequences turned up only very rarely across donors.

Library generation was performed with the immunoSEQ multiplex PCR assay. For the multiplex PCR, a mixture combining 60 forward primers for TCR Vbeta segments and 13 reverse primers for TCR Jbeta segments was used. The CDR3 region of rearranged TCR beta genes was amplified from genomic DNA by a multiplex PCR assay. Amplified TCR beta libraries were sequenced as 87-base-pair reads on the Illumina HiSeq System. For the original study's pipeline: A later analysis tallied 75 million to 95 million unique TCR beta chains across the 700 or so repertoires, and around 9.9 million of those chains were shared by two or more donors. To remove PCR and sequencing errors, raw reads were error-corrected and collapsed into unique sequences using a nearest-neighbor algorithm that merged closely related sequences. CDR3 sequences were aligned to IMGT reference sequences to assign V, D and J gene segments. For a sequence to be retained, a match of at least six nucleotides to both a V gene segment and a J gene segment was required. A rearrangement counted as productive if the CDR3 had no stop codons and remained in frame with V and J, and every other rearrangement counted as non-productive. CDR3 was defined by IMGT convention, running from the second conserved V-encoded cysteine to the conserved J-encoded phenylalanine. Sequences without an unambiguous match to a single V gene segment were excluded from the earlier analysis of about 600 of the donors. In an earlier analysis of approximately 560 of the donors, a V segment was called functional when productive rearrangements were above 56.7%, and segregating when the standard deviation between donors exceeded 5%. A statistical classification framework was built to diagnose cytomegalovirus status from the catalog of TCR beta chain sequences. V and J gene assignment, in a later analysis, came from comparing TCR nucleotide sequences with IMGT/GENE-DB human TR gene sequences. A later analysis assigned CDR3 sequences and most-parsimonious VDJ recombination scenarios with the TCRdist pipeline. In a later analysis, each TCR beta chain was defined by its CDR3 amino acid sequence together with its V-gene family, and reads lacking a unique V-gene family were excluded. To address suspected cross-contamination and a sequencing artifact, a later analysis removed around 600 highly shared, low-generation-probability nucleotide sequences. In a later analysis, a clonal expansion index was calculated for each public chain from normalized within-repertoire ranks of inferred template counts. A later analysis computed generation probabilities with a VDJ recombination model fitted to out-of-frame rearrangements, and checked the results against IGoR. A later analysis scored TCR-TCR, TCR-HLA and TCR-CMV co-occurrence with hypergeometric tests, applying a repertoire-size bias correction to TCR pairs. A later analysis estimated false discovery rates by permuting HLA or CMV assignments 20 times. In a later analysis, co-occurring TCRs were grouped with DBSCAN, and TCRdist sequence similarity was added when clustering was performed within HLA-allele-positive subsets. Repertoires with fewer than 30,000 or more than 120,000 public chains, plus five repertoires with anomalous nucleotide sharing, were excluded from co-occurrence clustering. The source is immuneACCESS, and TCRdb retained only in-frame sequences with V and J called. Part of the clones is not carried over; for the studies checked, unresolved V genes explain less than half of this, and the remainder is unexplained. That table is the source of V, J and clone size, and D and trimming were worked out from the DNA. The sample table lists approximately 150,000 clones, around 74% of them with a count of one. The ten largest clones represent around 2.5% of the sample.

The rearranged segments are TRBV18 and TRBJ1-6; a tentative D call is TRBD1 (6 bases match). Sequences were obtained from PBMCs. This receptor was taken from a female donor in good health and CMV-seronegative. DNA sequence: TGTGCCAGCTCACCGGGGACAAGGGTGTCCTATAATTCACCCCTCCACTTT. It specifies CASSPGTRVSYNSPLHF.